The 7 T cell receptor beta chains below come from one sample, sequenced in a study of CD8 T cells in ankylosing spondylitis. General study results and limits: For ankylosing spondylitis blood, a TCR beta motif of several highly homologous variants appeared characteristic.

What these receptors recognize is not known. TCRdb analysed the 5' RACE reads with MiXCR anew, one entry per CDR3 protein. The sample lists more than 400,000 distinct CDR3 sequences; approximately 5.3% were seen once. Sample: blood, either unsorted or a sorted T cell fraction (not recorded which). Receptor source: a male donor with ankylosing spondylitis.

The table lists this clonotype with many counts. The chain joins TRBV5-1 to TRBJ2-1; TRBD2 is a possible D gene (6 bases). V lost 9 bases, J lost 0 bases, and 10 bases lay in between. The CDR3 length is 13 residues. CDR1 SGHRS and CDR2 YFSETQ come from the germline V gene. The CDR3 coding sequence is TGCGCCACCGCGGGGAGCTCCTACAATGAGCAGTTCTTC. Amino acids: CATAGSSYNEQFF.

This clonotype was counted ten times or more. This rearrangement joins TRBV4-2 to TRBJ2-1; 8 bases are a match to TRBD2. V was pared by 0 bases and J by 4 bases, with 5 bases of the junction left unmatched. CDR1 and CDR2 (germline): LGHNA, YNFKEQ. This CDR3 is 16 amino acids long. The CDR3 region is CASSQDGGGTYNEQFF. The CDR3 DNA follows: TGTGCCAGCAGCCAAGATGGCGGGGGGACGTACAATGAGCAGTTCTTC.

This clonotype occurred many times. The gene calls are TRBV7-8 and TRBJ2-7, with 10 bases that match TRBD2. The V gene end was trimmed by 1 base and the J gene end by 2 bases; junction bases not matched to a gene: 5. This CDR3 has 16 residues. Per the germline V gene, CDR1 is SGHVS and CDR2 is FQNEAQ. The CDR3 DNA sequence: TGTGCCAGCAGCTTAGTAGGGCTAGCGGGAGCCTACGAGCAGTACTTC. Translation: CASSLVGLAGAYEQYF.

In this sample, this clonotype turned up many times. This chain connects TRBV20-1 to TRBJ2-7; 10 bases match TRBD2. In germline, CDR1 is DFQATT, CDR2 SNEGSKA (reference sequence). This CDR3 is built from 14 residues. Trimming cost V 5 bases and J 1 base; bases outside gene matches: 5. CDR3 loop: CSAAGLAASYEQYF. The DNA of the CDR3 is TGCAGTGCTGCTGGACTAGCGGCGTCCTACGAGCAGTACTTC.

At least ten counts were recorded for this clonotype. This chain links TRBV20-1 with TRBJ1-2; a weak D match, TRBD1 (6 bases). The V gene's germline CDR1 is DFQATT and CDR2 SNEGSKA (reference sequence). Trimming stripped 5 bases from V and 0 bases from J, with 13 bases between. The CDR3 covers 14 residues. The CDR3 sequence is CSAVDRLANYGYTF. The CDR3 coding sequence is TGCAGTGCTGTAGACAGGTTAGCTAACTATGGCTACACCTTC.

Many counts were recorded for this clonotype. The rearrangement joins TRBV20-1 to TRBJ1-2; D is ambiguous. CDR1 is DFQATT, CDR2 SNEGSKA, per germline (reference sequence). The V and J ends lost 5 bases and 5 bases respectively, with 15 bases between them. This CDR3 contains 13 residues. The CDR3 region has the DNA TGCAGTGCTCCCAGCTCCGAATTATATGGCTACACCTTC. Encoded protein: CSAPSSELYGYTF.

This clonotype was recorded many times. The CDR3 region has the DNA TGTGCCATCCGTTCGGGACGCCCTGAAGCTTTCTTT. Amino acid sequence: CAIRSGRPEAFF. This chain links TRBV10-3 with TRBJ1-1; a possible D gene is TRBD1 (5 bases). V was shortened by 8 bases and J by 6 bases, with 13 bases between the two germline ends. The CDR3 totals 12 residues. Germline CDR1 ENHRY, CDR2 SYGVKD.